One sample yielded the 2 T cell receptor beta chains listed below, sequenced in a study of CD8+CD57+ T cells in acquired aplastic anemia. According to the study, genomic DNA was the template for TCR beta VDJ and CDR3 profiling. TCRdb re-derived calls from the reads in MiXCR, one entry per CDR3 protein. The data show 55,000 to 80,000 distinct CDR3 sequences, with around half seen just once and approximately 8.3% held by the top ten. Sequencing was done on a sample of sorted CD4+, CD8+, or CD8+CD57+ T cells (not recorded which) from PBMCs. The receptors here all came from a human donor in good health, serving as a control.

This clonotype has ten or more counts. The J gene is TRBJ2-7, the V gene TRBV27; D is undetermined. The CDR3 extends over 11 amino acids. V shed 8 bases and J shed 2 bases, with 7 bases lying between them. Germline V gene lookup returns CDR1 MNHEY and CDR2 SMNVEV (reference sequence). CDR3 amino acids: CASGPPYEQYF. The CDR3 bases are TGTGCCAGCGGACCGCCCTACGAGCAGTACTTC.

The V gene is TRBV15, the J gene TRBJ2-1; 10 nucleotides agree with TRBD2. V trimming: 3 bases; J trimming: 8 bases; junction bases outside the gene matches: 4. CDR3 length: 14 amino acids. Germline V gives CDR1 LNHNV, CDR2 YYDKDF (reference sequence). The CDR3 loop reads CATSSLSGRDEQFF. The CDR3 nucleotides read TGTGCCACCAGCAGCCTCAGCGGGAGGGATGAGCAGTTCTTC.